The clone carrying this T cell receptor beta chain was found a few times. Other nucleotide sequences in the sample specify the same CDR3. V was shortened by 4 bases and J by 4 bases, with 8 bases between the two germline ends. From germline, CDR1 is SNHLY and CDR2 FYNNEI. The CDR3 totals 13 residues. The table came from immunoSEQ multiplex PCR; TCRdb's copy has only in-frame clones and leaves some out. This table has about 94,000 clones, approximately 90% appearing once. The data were taken from a study of control samples from healthy donors and cancer patients. This TCR was sampled from a woman between 18 and 29 years old in good health. V and J are TRBV2 and TRBJ1-5; D may be TRBD1 (6 bases). The sequencing input was blood. CDR3 sequence: CASSVGTNQPQHF. In DNA, the CDR3 is TGTGCCAGCAGTGTTGGGACAAATCAGCCCCAGCATTTT.